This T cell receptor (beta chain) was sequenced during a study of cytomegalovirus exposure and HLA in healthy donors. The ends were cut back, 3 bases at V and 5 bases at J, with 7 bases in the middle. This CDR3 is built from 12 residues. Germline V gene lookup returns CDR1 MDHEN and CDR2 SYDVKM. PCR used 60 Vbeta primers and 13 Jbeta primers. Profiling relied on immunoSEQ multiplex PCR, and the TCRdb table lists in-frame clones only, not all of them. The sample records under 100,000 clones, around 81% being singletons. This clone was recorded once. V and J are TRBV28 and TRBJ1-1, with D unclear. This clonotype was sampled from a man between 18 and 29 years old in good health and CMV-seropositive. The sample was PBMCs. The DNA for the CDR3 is TGTGCCAGCAGTTTTGGCAAAACTGAAGCTTTCTTT. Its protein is CASSFGKTEAFF.